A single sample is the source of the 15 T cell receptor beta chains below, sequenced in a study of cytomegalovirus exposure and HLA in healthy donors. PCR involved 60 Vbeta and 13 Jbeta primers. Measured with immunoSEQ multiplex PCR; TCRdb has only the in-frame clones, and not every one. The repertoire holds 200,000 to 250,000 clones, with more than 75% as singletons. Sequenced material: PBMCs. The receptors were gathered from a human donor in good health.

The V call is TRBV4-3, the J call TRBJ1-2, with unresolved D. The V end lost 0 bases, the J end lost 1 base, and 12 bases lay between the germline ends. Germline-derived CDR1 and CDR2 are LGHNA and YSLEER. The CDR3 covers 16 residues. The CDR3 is CASSQDPRSYNYGYTF. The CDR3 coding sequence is TGCGCCAGCAGCCAAGATCCTCGCAGTTATAACTATGGCTACACCTTC.

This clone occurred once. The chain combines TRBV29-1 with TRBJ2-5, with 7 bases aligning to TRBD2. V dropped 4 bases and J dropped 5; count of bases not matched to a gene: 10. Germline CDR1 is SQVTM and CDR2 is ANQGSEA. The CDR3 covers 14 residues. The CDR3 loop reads CSVARGGGYETQYF. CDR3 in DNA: TGCAGCGTTGCTCGCGGGGGAGGGTATGAGACCCAGTACTTC.

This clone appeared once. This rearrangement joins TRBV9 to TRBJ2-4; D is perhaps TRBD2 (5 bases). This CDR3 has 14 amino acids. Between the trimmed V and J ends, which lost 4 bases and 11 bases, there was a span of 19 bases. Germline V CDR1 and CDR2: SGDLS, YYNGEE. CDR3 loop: CASSQTMEEGVQYF. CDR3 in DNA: TGTGCCAGCAGCCAAACCATGGAGGAAGGAGTTCAGTACTTC.

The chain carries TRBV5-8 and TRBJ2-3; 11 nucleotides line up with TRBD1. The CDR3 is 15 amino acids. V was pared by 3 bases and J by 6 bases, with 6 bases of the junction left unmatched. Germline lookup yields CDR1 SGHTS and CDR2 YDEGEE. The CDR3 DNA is TGTGCCAGCAGCTCAGGACAGGGGGCATATGATACGCAGTATTTT. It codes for CASSSGQGAYDTQYF.

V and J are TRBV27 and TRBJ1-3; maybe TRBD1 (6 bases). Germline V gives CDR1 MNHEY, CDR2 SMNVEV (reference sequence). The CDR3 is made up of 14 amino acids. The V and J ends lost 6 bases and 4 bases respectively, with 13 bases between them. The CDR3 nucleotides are TGTGCCAGCAGCGTCAGCGGACAGGGAAACACCATATATTTT. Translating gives CASSVSGQGNTIYF.

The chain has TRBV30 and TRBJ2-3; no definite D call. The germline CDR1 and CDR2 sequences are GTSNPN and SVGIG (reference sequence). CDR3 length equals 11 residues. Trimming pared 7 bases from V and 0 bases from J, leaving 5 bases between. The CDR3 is CAFSSTDTQYF. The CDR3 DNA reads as TGTGCCTTCTCTAGCACAGATACGCAGTATTTT.

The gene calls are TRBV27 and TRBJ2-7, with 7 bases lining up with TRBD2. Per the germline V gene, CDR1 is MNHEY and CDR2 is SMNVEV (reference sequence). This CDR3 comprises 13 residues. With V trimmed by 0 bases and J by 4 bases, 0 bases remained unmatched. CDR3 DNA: TGTGCCAGCAGTTTATCAGCGGGGTACGAGCAGTACTTC. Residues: CASSLSAGYEQYF.

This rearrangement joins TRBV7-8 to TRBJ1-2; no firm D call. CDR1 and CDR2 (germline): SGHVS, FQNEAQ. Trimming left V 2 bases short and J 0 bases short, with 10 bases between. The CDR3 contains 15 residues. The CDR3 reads CASSLSQEANYGYTF. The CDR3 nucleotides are TGTGCCAGCAGCTTAAGCCAGGAAGCTAACTATGGCTACACCTTC. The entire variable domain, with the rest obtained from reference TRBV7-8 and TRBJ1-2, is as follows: GAGVSQSPRYKVAKRGQDVALRCDPISGHVSLFWYQQALGQGPEFLTYFQNEAQLDKSGLPSDRFFAERPEGSVSTLKIQRTQQEDSAVYLCASSLSQEANYGYTFGSGTRLTVV.

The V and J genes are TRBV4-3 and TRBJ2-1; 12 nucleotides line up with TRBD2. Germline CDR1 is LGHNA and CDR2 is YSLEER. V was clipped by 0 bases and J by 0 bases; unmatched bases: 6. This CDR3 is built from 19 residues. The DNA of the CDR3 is TGCGCCAGCAGCCAAGATCTCACTAGCGGGGGGAGCTCCTACAATGAGCAGTTCTTC. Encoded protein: CASSQDLTSGGSSYNEQFF.

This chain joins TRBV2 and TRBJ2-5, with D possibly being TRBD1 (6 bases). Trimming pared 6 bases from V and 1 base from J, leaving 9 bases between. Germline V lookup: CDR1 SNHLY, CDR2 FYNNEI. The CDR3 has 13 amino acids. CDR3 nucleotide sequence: TGTGCCAGCAGCCGGGACACCCAAGAGACCCAGTACTTC. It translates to CASSRDTQETQYF. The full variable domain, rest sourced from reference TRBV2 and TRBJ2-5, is EPEVTQTPSHQVTQMGQEVILRCVPISNHLYFYWYRQILGQKVEFLVSFYNNEISEKSEIFDDQFSVERPDGSNFTLKIRSTKLEDSAMYFCASSRDTQETQYFGPGTRLLVL.

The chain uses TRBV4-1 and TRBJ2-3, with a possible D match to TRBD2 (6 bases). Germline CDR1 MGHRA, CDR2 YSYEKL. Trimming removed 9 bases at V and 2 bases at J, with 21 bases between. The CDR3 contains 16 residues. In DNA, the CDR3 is TGCGCCAGTAACTCAGGAGGGGTCAATCCCACAGATACGCAGTATTTT. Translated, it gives CASNSGGVNPTDTQYF.

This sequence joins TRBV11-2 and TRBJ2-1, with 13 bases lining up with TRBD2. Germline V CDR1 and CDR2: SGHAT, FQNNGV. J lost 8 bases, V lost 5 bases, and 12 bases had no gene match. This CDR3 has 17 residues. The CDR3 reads CASSPSPSLAGGDEQFF. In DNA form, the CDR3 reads TGTGCCAGCAGCCCCTCCCCGTCACTAGCGGGAGGGGATGAGCAGTTCTTC.

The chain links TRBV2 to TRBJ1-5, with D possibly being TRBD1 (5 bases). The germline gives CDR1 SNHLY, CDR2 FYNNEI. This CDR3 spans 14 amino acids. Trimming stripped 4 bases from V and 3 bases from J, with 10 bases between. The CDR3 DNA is TGTGCCAGCAGTGGGGGACTGATCAATCAGCCCCAGCATTTT. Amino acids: CASSGGLINQPQHF. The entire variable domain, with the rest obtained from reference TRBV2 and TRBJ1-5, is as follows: EPEVTQTPSHQVTQMGQEVILRCVPISNHLYFYWYRQILGQKVEFLVSFYNNEISEKSEIFDDQFSVERPDGSNFTLKIRSTKLEDSAMYFCASSGGLINQPQHFGDGTRLSIL.

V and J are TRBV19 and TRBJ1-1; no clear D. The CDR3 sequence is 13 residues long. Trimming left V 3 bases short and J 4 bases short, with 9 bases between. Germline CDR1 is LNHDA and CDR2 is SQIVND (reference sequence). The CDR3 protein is CASSIGTSTEAFF. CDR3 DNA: TGTGCCAGTAGTATTGGCACCTCCACTGAAGCTTTCTTT.

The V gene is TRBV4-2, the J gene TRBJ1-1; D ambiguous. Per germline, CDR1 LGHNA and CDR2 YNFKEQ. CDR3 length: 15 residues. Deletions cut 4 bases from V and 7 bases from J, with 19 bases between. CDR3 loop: CASSPTRLPTNEAFF. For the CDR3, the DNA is TGTGCCAGCAGCCCCACGCGGCTACCGACGAATGAAGCTTTCTTT.